One T cell receptor (beta chain) is described in this entry. This clonotype was counted only a few times. The target of this receptor is not known. The input lacks base qualities; no much larger clone sits a single base away. The CDR3 covers 14 residues, taking in both the cysteine and the phenylalanine. Only the CDR3 part of the read is kept: 42 bases, read in frame from the first base. V sheds 5 bases and J sheds 6 bases, leaving 17 bases between their ends. CDR1 and CDR2 (DFQATT, SNEGSKA) derive from the germline V gene (reference sequence). Instrument on record: Illumina HiSeq 1500. TCRdb ran its own pipeline on the public reads, namely fastp trimming at Q25 and MiXCR clone calling, and kept in-frame beta chains. Under each unique CDR3 protein, matching rows form one entry showing the most common genes and DNA. The sample table holds 200,000 to 300,000 distinct CDR3 sequences, of which roughly 9% were seen once. Around 16% of the sample rests with the top ten.

This sample is part of a study of T cell repertoires in cytomegalovirus infection (dated by TCRdb to between 2018 and 2021). Describing the broader study: Because public TCR beta signatures pointed to carriage of CMV infection together with the matching HLA type, the HLA type of each donor mattered for the analysis. General conclusions and limits of the study: In both this cohort and an independent cohort of 300 to 450 donors, the cumulative frequency of public TCR beta family members distinguished carriers of CMV infection plus the relevant HLA type. The ex vivo response was dominated by HLA-C-restricted CMV-specific TCR beta clonotypes, which also provided the single most frequent clonotype in two of eight donors.

The sample comprised PBMCs. The chain employs TRBV20-1 and TRBJ2-1; there is no confident call for the D gene. The TCR comes from a human donor in good health (CMV status not recorded). Some clones in this sample may be carry-over from other donors' samples. The DNA reads TGCAGTGCTCCAGACATAGTCCAAACCAATGAGCAGTTCTTC. Translated, it reads CSAPDIVQTNEQFF.